A selection of T cell receptor beta chains follows, all from one sample in a study of cytomegalovirus exposure and HLA in healthy donors. Generated by immunoSEQ multiplex PCR, the TCRdb table keeps only in-frame clones and is missing some. Among roughly 100,000 clones listed, roughly 15% were seen once. Sequencing was done on a sample of PBMCs. The receptors were gathered from a female donor in good health and CMV-seronegative. Each CDR3 is given with its conserved first and last residue. The order of the fields is D gene, clone size, J gene, V gene, CDR3 DNA, CDR3 protein. D genes are given only for firm matches. The listing skips clone size in some rows; elsewhere it reads once, few, many or a size class.

D: NA
size: few
J: TRBJ1-3
V: TRBV5-1
DNA: TGCGCCAGCAGCTTGGGGCCCCCTAACAGGAGCTCTGGAAACACCATATATTTT
CDR3: CASSLGPPNRSSGNTIYF

D: TRBD1
size: NA
J: TRBJ2-7
V: TRBV7-2
DNA: TGTGCCAGCAGCCTGGCGGGACAGGTAAAATACGAGCAGTACTTC
CDR3: CASSLAGQVKYEQYF

D: NA
size: few
J: TRBJ1-3
V: TRBV5-1
DNA: TGCGCCAGCAGTGAATTAGGGAGGGCTGGAAACACCATATATTTT
CDR3: CASSELGRAGNTIYF

D: NA
size: few
J: TRBJ1-5
V: TRBV19
DNA: TGTGCCAGTAGTATTACCGGCGGGAATAGCAATCAGCCCCAGCATTTT
CDR3: CASSITGGNSNQPQHF

D: NA
size: few
J: TRBJ1-1
V: TRBV6-5
DNA: TGTGCCAGCAGTTACTCTCCCAGGAACACTGAAGCTTTCTTT
CDR3: CASSYSPRNTEAFF

D: TRBD2
size: NA
J: TRBJ2-1
V: TRBV7-9
DNA: TGTGCCAGCAGCTTCGGGACTAGCGGGATAACCCACAATGAGCAGTTCTTC
CDR3: CASSFGTSGITHNEQFF

D: NA
size: few
J: TRBJ1-1
V: TRBV12-2
DNA: TGTGCAAGTCGACAAACCGAGGGGGCGAACACTGAAGCTTTCTTT
CDR3: CASRQTEGANTEAFF

D: NA
size: NA
J: TRBJ2-7
V: TRBV5-1
DNA: TGCGCCAGCAGCATCGGACAGAGAGTCGAGCAGTACTTC
CDR3: CASSIGQRVEQYF

D: NA
size: NA
J: TRBJ2-2
V: TRBV7-3
DNA: TGTGCCAGCAGCTTTCTATCCGGCCGACAGGCGAACACCGGGGAGCTGTTTTTT
CDR3: CASSFLSGRQANTGELFF

D: NA
size: NA
J: TRBJ1-5
V: TRBV14
DNA: TGTGCCAGCAGCCTTAGGGCGGGTCAGCCCCAGCATTTT
CDR3: CASSLRAGQPQHF

D: NA
size: NA
J: TRBJ2-7
V: TRBV21-1
DNA: TGTGCCAGCAGCGGGACAGGGGGCCCCGAATGGGGTTACGAGCAGTACTTC
CDR3: CASSGTGGPEWGYEQYF

D: NA
size: few
J: TRBJ2-1
V: TRBV10-2
DNA: TGCGCCAGCAGTGACAGGGGCTACAATGAGCAGTTCTTC
CDR3: CASSDRGYNEQFF